The rows below give T cell receptor beta chains drawn from one sample of a study of Ad26.COV2.S vaccination and SARS-CoV-2 variants. Clones were sequenced by immunoSEQ multiplex PCR, and TCRdb holds only the in-frame ones, with some missing. The sample shows some 340,000 clones, approximately 80% of them seen only once. Source: peripheral blood, taken in a trial of Ad26.COV2.S vaccine versus placebo. All receptors derive from a person aged 18-65 years who received the Ad26.COV2.S COVID-19 vaccine or a placebo. Each CDR3 is given with its conserved first and last residue. Each record gives: V gene, clone size, D gene, J gene, CDR3 protein, CDR3 DNA. A D gene is named only where the DNA matches it firmly. Clone size is given for some rows only: seen once, a few or many times, or a class if the clone is expanded.

TRBV6-6	few	-	TRBJ2-7	CASSSPRGGQYEQYF	TGTGCCAGCAGTTCCCCCAGGGGGGGGCAGTACGAGCAGTACTTC
TRBV7-9	-	TRBD1	TRBJ1-2	CASSIPVGDRGGNYGYTF	TGTGCCAGCAGCATCCCCGTGGGAGACAGGGGTGGCAACTATGGCTACACCTTC
TRBV10-1	-	-	TRBJ2-1	CASSDGYEHPTYNEQFF	TGCGCCAGCAGTGACGGGTATGAGCACCCCACTTACAATGAGCAGTTCTTC
TRBV3-1/TRBV3-2	-	-	TRBJ1-2	CASSPSRRGSGYTF	TGTGCCAGCAGCCCTAGTAGAAGGGGTTCTGGCTACACCTTC
TRBV27	-	TRBD1	TRBJ2-1	CASRFSGQGYNEQFF	TGTGCCAGCAGATTTTCGGGACAGGGTTACAATGAGCAGTTCTTC
TRBV2	-	-	TRBJ1-6	CASSVQNSSPLHF	TGTGCCAGCAGTGTCCAGAACAGCTCACCCCTCCACTTT
TRBV7-6	-	TRBD1	TRBJ1-2	CASSPDQGGGYTF	TGTGCCAGCAGCCCCGACCAGGGGGGTGGCTACACCTTC
TRBV7-9	few	-	TRBJ2-7	CASSLGGPSLEQYF	TGTGCCAGCAGCTTAGGGGGGCCCTCTCTCGAGCAGTACTTC
TRBV9	-	-	TRBJ2-2	CASSVVATGSVNTGELFF	TGTGCCAGCAGCGTAGTAGCCACAGGATCTGTGAACACCGGGGAGCTGTTTTTT
TRBV4-2	-	-	TRBJ2-7	CASSQTKNYEQYF	TGTGCCAGCAGCCAAACAAAAAACTACGAGCAGTACTTC
TRBV11-3	-	-	TRBJ2-5	CASSLDSGPGNYKGQETQYF	TGTGCCAGCAGCTTAGATTCTGGGCCAGGAAATTACAAGGGACAAGAGACCCAGTACTTC
TRBV15	-	TRBD1	TRBJ1-3	CATSRDRGRSGNTIYF	TGTGCCACCAGCAGAGACAGGGGGCGATCAGGAAACACCATATATTTT
TRBV20-1	-	-	TRBJ2-7	CSARTVREQYF	TGCAGTGCTAGAACCGTTAGGGAGCAGTACTTC
TRBV28	-	TRBD1	TRBJ1-2	CASSSQGATAGYGYTF	TGTGCCAGCAGTTCCCAGGGGGCCACGGCGGGCTATGGCTACACCTTC
TRBV6-5	few	TRBD1	TRBJ2-7	CASTPGTGIYEQYF	TGTGCCAGCACCCCAGGGACAGGGATTTACGAGCAGTACTTC
TRBV14	-	TRBD1	TRBJ2-7	CASSQDWSGQGAEQYF	TGTGCCAGCAGCCAAGACTGGTCCGGACAGGGGGCCGAGCAGTACTTC